The 4 T cell receptor beta chains in this list originate from one sample, sequenced in a study of shared clonotypes between healthy human individuals. Naive CD8 cells lacked CD45RO and underwent positive selection for CCR7, leaving out terminally differentiated effector memory CD45RA+ cells. Clones were read by immunoSEQ multiplex PCR, and TCRdb kept only the in-frame ones, dropping some. Of some 2.1 million clones in the sample, 93% were seen once. Sequencing used naive CD8+ T cells from PBMCs. The origin of the receptors is a man between 18 and 29 years old in good health. Some clones in this sample may be carry-over from other donors' samples.

The chain's CDR3 is CSVEIVTSGRETQYF. The CDR3 bases are TGCAGCGTTGAAATCGTTACTAGCGGGAGAGAGACCCAGTACTTC. The genes are TRBV29-1 and TRBJ2-5, with TRBD2 matching 11 bases. Trimming cost V 2 bases and J 4 bases; bases outside gene matches: 6. The CDR3 has 15 amino acids. Germline lookup yields CDR1 SQVTM and CDR2 ANQGSEA. Supplemented by reference TRBV29-1 and TRBJ2-5, the full variable domain reads SAVISQKPSRDICQRGTSLTIQCQVDSQVTMMFWYRQQPGQSLTLIATANQGSEATYESGFVIDKFPISRPNLTFSTLTVSNMSPEDSSIYLCSVEIVTSGRETQYFGPGTRLLVL.

Comment on this clone: The sample contains more than one DNA sequence encoding this CDR3. The chain couples TRBV29-1 to TRBJ1-2; perhaps TRBD1 as D (6 bases). CDR1 and CDR2 (germline): SQVTM, ANQGSEA. This CDR3 region has 12 residues. V was trimmed by 4 bases and J by 7 bases, leaving 13 bases between them. CDR3 loop: CSVVGGAGGYTF. The CDR3 nucleotides are TGCAGCGTTGTTGGGGGCGCGGGTGGCTACACCTTC.

V is TRBV5-1 and J is TRBJ2-5; no reliable D call. CDR3 length: 16 residues. Germline CDR1 and CDR2: SGHRS and YFSETQ. V was pared by 1 base and J by 1 base, with 14 bases between. CDR3 nucleotides: TGCGCCAGCAGCTTGTACGGACGGGTACCCCAAGAGACCCAGTACTTC. Protein sequence: CASSLYGRVPQETQYF.

This clone was seen only once. This chain connects TRBV27 to TRBJ2-7; a possible D gene is TRBD2 (5 bases). Germline-derived CDR1 and CDR2 are MNHEY and SMNVEV (reference sequence). Trimming took 3 bases from V and 6 from J, leaving 9 bases between them. The CDR3 loop spans 12 amino acids. CDR3 nucleotides: TGTGCCAGCAGTTTGGGAGAAGGCGAGCAGTACTTC. Residues: CASSLGEGEQYF.